A selection of T cell receptor beta chains follows, all from one sample in a study of a mutant IDH1 vaccine in newly diagnosed glioma. Assay used: immunoSEQ multiplex PCR; TCRdb lists only in-frame clones, some missing. The sample records roughly 43,000 clones, approximately 84% being singletons. No antigen has been assigned to these receptors. The sequencing here drew on PBMCs, taken from a glioma patient whose treatment included an IDH1 peptide vaccine. The receptors originated from a woman aged 18 to 35 with glioma. Some clones in this sample may be carry-over from other donors' samples. The CDR3 runs from the conserved cysteine through the conserved F or W. The order of the fields is J gene, V gene, D gene, clone size, CDR3 DNA, CDR3 protein. A D gene is named only where the DNA matches it firmly. The size entry is marked missing in some rows and otherwise reads once, few, many or a size class.

TRBJ1-2 TRBV25-1 . . TGTGCCAGCAGTGAACGAGGCAGGGGAAGCTATGGCTACACCTTC CASSERGRGSYGYTF
TRBJ2-1 TRBV30 TRBD2 . TGTGCCTGGAGTGTGGGCGGACTAGCGGGGAGCTCCTACAATGAGCAGTTCTTC CAWSVGGLAGSSYNEQFF
TRBJ2-2 TRBV5-1 . . TGCGCCAGCAGCTTTTGGTGGGATTTTCCCGGGGAGCTGTTTTTT CASSFWWDFPGELFF
TRBJ1-1 TRBV5-8 . few TGTGCCAGCAGCTTGGACGTCTCCGAAGCTTTCTTT CASSLDVSEAFF
TRBJ1-4 TRBV29-1 . . TGCAGCGTGAAAGGTGCAGGGGACCTGTTTTTT CSVKGAGDLFF
TRBJ2-7 TRBV29-1 . . TGCAGCGTTGAAGACAGTTACTCCTACGAGCAGTACTTC CSVEDSYSYEQYF
TRBJ1-2 TRBV27 . . TGTGCCAGCAGGGGTACAGGGCGACAAAACTATGGCTACACCTTC CASRGTGRQNYGYTF
TRBJ2-1 TRBV5-1 . . TGCGCCAGCAGCTTGGGGCCTATTGAGCAGTTCTTC CASSLGPIEQFF
TRBJ2-5 TRBV1 . . TGCACCAGCAGCCAAGAGGGACTAGAGGGAGAGACCCAGTACTTC CTSSQEGLEGETQYF
TRBJ1-1 TRBV5-6 . few TGTGCCAGCAGCTTACGTCAGGGTGTATCGAACACTGAAGCTTTCTTT CASSLRQGVSNTEAFF
TRBJ1-1 TRBV6-6 . . TGTGCCAGCAGTTTACCGGTCACTGAAGCTTTCTTT CASSLPVTEAFF
TRBJ1-3 TRBV30 . . TGTGCCTGGACCGGCTCTGGAAACACCATATATTTT CAWTGSGNTIYF
TRBJ2-5 TRBV11-2 . few TGTGCCAGCAGCTTAGGGCCCCAACACCAAGAGACCCAGTACTTC CASSLGPQHQETQYF
TRBJ1-3 TRBV6-5 . . TGTGCCAGCAGTTCGACAGGAGGCACGGGAAACACCATATATTTT CASSSTGGTGNTIYF
TRBJ1-3 TRBV7-2 TRBD1 . TGTGCCAGCAGCCCAGACAGGGGCTCTGGAAACACCATATATTTT CASSPDRGSGNTIYF
TRBJ1-1 TRBV20-1 . . TGCAGTGCTAGAAGGGCCTCTGAAGCTTTCTTT CSARRASEAFF
TRBJ1-1 TRBV27 . . TGTGCCAGTCAGGACGGGTTAAACACTGAAGCTTTCTTT CASQDGLNTEAFF
TRBJ1-1 TRBV19 TRBD1 few TGTGCCAGTAGTACAGGGGGCGTCGGGACTGAAGCTTTCTTT CASSTGGVGTEAFF
TRBJ1-6 TRBV7-9 . . TGTGCCAGCAGCCTCCAGCTCCACTTT CASSLQLHF
TRBJ2-2 TRBV7-3 . few TGTGCCAGCAGCTTCAGTGGGTCCACCGGGGAGCTGTTTTTT CASSFSGSTGELFF
TRBJ2-7 TRBV7-8 . . TGTGCCAGCAGCCGGATCGGGACCGCCTACGAGCAGTACTTC CASSRIGTAYEQYF
TRBJ2-3 TRBV7-9 TRBD2 . TGTGCCAGCAGCTTAGAGCAGCGGGGCGGAGATACGCAGTATTTT CASSLEQRGGDTQYF
TRBJ2-7 TRBV7-2 . . TGTGCCAGCAGCTTAGTTCTAGCCCAACCTTCCTACGAGCAGTACTTC CASSLVLAQPSYEQYF
TRBJ2-5 TRBV5-8 . . TGTGCCAGCAGCCCGGATATCGGCGAGACCCAGTACTTC CASSPDIGETQYF
TRBJ2-5 TRBV21-1 . . TGTGCCAGCAGCCCCCCGGGGGGACACGAGACCCAGTACTTC CASSPPGGHETQYF
TRBJ1-2 TRBV7-2 . . TGTGCCAGCACCTTACAATGGAACTATGGCTACACCTTC CASTLQWNYGYTF
TRBJ2-7 TRBV4-1 TRBD1 . TGCGCCAGCAGCGGCCCGGACAGGGCATCCGAGCAGTACTTC CASSGPDRASEQYF
TRBJ2-7 TRBV6-5 TRBD2 . TGTGCCAGCAGTTACTCGGCTAGCGGGACCTACGAGCAGTACTTC CASSYSASGTYEQYF
TRBJ1-4 TRBV6-1 . once TGTGCCAGCAGTGAAAGGAAGCGAGAAAAACTGTTTTTT CASSERKREKLFF
TRBJ2-1 TRBV6-5 TRBD2 . TGTGCCAGCAGTGCCGGGGGGTTGGATGAGCAGTTCTTC CASSAGGLDEQFF
TRBJ1-2 TRBV5-1 . . TGCGCCAGCAGTCTTTCGAGGGTAGGCTATGGCTACACCTTC CASSLSRVGYGYTF
TRBJ2-7 TRBV6-1 TRBD1 . TGTGCCAGCATCGTCCGGGACAGAGCTTCCTACGAGCAGTACTTC CASIVRDRASYEQYF
TRBJ2-7 TRBV6-6 . . TGTGCCAGCAGCACCCTGGGCCAGAGCAACTACGAGCAGTACTTC CASSTLGQSNYEQYF
TRBJ1-2 TRBV11-2 . . TGTGCCAGCAGCTTAAGAGCCGCTCGTGGCTACACCTTC CASSLRAARGYTF
TRBJ1-5 TRBV7-8 . . TGTGCCAGCAGCTTCCGGGACCGAGGGATGGGCAATCAGCCCCAGCATTTT CASSFRDRGMGNQPQHF
TRBJ1-2 TRBV6-5 TRBD1 . TGTGCCATCATCGGCAAGGGGGCCAGTGGCTACACCTTC CAIIGKGASGYTF
TRBJ2-3 TRBV6-6 . . TGTGCCAGCAGTTACTCGATGGAGGATACGCAGTATTTT CASSYSMEDTQYF
TRBJ1-1 TRBV7-2 . once TGTGCCAGCAGCTTCCAGACCTGGAACACTGAAGCTTTCTTT CASSFQTWNTEAFF
TRBJ2-1 TRBV6-1 . . TGTGCCAGCAGTGGACAGTTTAATGAGCAGTTCTTC CASSGQFNEQFF